These 19 T cell receptor beta chains were all obtained from the same sample, sequenced in a study of cytomegalovirus exposure and HLA in healthy donors (dated by TCRdb to between 2016 and 2019). Preparation of the library involved the immunoSEQ multiplex PCR assay. The multiplex PCR relied on a mix of 60 forward primers for TCR Vbeta segments and 13 reverse primers for TCR Jbeta segments. Entries here come from immuneACCESS through TCRdb and include only in-frame sequences with V and J called. Some clones fail to appear in such tables; in the studies checked, an unresolved V gene covers under half of the shortfall, and the cause of the remainder is unknown. Within this sample are about 100,000 clones, with 65% to 80% of them counted one time only. Around 3% of the sample comes from the top ten. The specimen sequenced was PBMCs. The source is a woman between 35 and 50 years old in good health and CMV-seronegative.

The gene calls are TRBV9 and TRBJ2-1, with TRBD2 matching 9 bases. V lost 2 bases, J lost 4 bases, and 4 bases stayed unmatched. Germline loops: CDR1 SGDLS, CDR2 YYNGEE. The CDR3 spans 15 residues. The CDR3 region has the DNA TGTGCCAGCAGCGTTCCTAGCGGGGTTTACAATGAGCAGTTCTTC. This translates into CASSVPSGVYNEQFF.

This rearrangement joins TRBV5-1 to TRBJ1-1; 7 nucleotides agree with TRBD1. Losses at the gene ends were 4 bases for V and 0 bases for J; bases not matched to a gene: 9. The germline gives CDR1 SGHRS, CDR2 YFSETQ. The length of the CDR3 is 16 residues. CDR3 loop: CASSLTGVFLNTEAFF. CDR3 coding DNA: TGCGCCAGCAGCCTAACAGGGGTATTTCTGAACACTGAAGCTTTCTTT.

This clone was detected a few times. The chain is built from TRBV4-1 and TRBJ1-1; maybe TRBD1 (5 bases). Germline V CDR1 and CDR2: MGHRA, YSYEKL. With 6 bases removed from V and 1 base from J, the gap between germline ends came to 12 bases. The CDR3 spans 14 residues. This CDR3 reads CASRLGGENTEAFF. The CDR3 DNA reads TGCGCCAGCAGATTGGGAGGGGAGAACACTGAAGCTTTCTTT.

V gene TRBV19 combines with J gene TRBJ2-5; D might be TRBD2 (5 bases). The CDR3 consists of 14 residues. Germline V CDR1 and CDR2: LNHDA, SQIVND (reference sequence). Trimming left V 3 bases short and J 5 bases short, with 13 bases between. The CDR3 is CASSMASQIETQYF. CDR3 DNA: TGTGCCAGTAGTATGGCTAGCCAGATTGAGACCCAGTACTTC.

The gene calls are TRBV19 and TRBJ1-1, with a weak D call TRBD1 (6 bases). The germline V and J ends were trimmed by 2 bases and 6 bases, with 13 bases remaining between them. The CDR3 spans 14 residues. Per germline, CDR1 LNHDA and CDR2 SQIVND (reference sequence). CDR3 DNA sequence: TGTGCCAGTAGTATAACAGGGACCGTACCTGAAGCTTTCTTT. Translated, it gives CASSITGTVPEAFF.

V gene TRBV27 combines with J gene TRBJ1-2; D gene uncertain. Trimming pared 4 bases from V and 5 bases from J, leaving 26 bases between. In germline, CDR1 is MNHEY, CDR2 SMNVEV (reference sequence). There are 18 residues in the CDR3. DNA of the CDR3: TGTGCCAGCAGTTCGCGGTTTCAAGAAGTCTCGGGATTTTATGGCTACACCTTC. It specifies CASSSRFQEVSGFYGYTF.

V usage is TRBV2 and J usage is TRBJ1-5; D is perhaps TRBD1 (6 bases). Germline V gene data show CDR1 as SNHLY and CDR2 as FYNNEI. The CDR3 is 14 amino acids. V shed 3 bases and J shed 4 bases, with 10 bases lying between them. In nucleotides, the CDR3 is TGTGCCAGCAGTGATCAGGGGTGGAATCAGCCCCAGCATTTT. This gives the protein CASSDQGWNQPQHF.

This sequence joins TRBV5-1 and TRBJ1-4, with TRBD1 matching 7 bases. Germline CDR1 SGHRS, CDR2 YFSETQ. J lost 5 bases, V lost 3 bases, and 4 bases had no gene match. CDR3 size: 14 residues. CDR3 sequence reads: CASSSRQGNEKLFF. In DNA, the CDR3 is TGCGCCAGCAGCTCCCGACAGGGCAATGAAAAACTGTTTTTT.

The chain recombines TRBV29-1 with TRBJ2-3; D gene ambiguous. The CDR3 is 14 residues long. V dropped 4 bases and J dropped 0 bases, with 11 bases sitting between them. Germline CDR1 is SQVTM and CDR2 is ANQGSEA. DNA of the CDR3: TGCAGCGTTGTTATTCGCGGCAGCACAGATACGCAGTATTTT. Its protein product is CSVVIRGSTDTQYF.

CDR3 region: CASSLGRGAFF. DNA of the CDR3: TGTGCCAGCAGTTTAGGCAGGGGCGCTTTCTTT. The chain links TRBV28 to TRBJ1-1, with D possibly TRBD1 on 6 matching bases. The V gene's germline CDR1 is MDHEN and CDR2 SYDVKM. This CDR3 has 11 residues. V gave up 2 bases and J gave up 11 bases, with 9 bases separating them.

This sequence joins TRBV5-1 and TRBJ1-1, with D uncertain. The V and J ends lost 4 bases and 4 bases respectively, with 14 bases between them. CDR3 length: 14 residues. Germline values: CDR1 SGHRS, CDR2 YFSETQ. The CDR3 region is CASSGQDVSTEAFF. The CDR3 coding sequence is TGCGCCAGCAGCGGTCAGGATGTGAGCACTGAAGCTTTCTTT.

CDR3 nucleotide sequence: TGTGCCATCAGTGAGGCCAGGGTGAACACTGAAGCTTTCTTT. Translated: CAISEARVNTEAFF. This chain joins TRBV10-3 and TRBJ1-1, with D perhaps TRBD1 (5 bases). Germline CDR1 reads ENHRY; CDR2 reads SYGVKD. Trimming cost V 2 bases and J 0 bases, with 7 bases left between them. This CDR3 has 14 residues.

This clone occurred once. The gene calls are TRBV2 and TRBJ1-1; TRBD1 might be the D (6 bases). V gave up 5 bases and J gave up 2 bases, with 9 bases separating them. CDR1 SNHLY and CDR2 FYNNEI come from the germline V gene. This CDR3 comprises 13 residues. The CDR3 coding sequence is TGTGCCAGCAGTAAACAGGGAAACACTGAAGCTTTCTTT. Its translation: CASSKQGNTEAFF.

This clone was seen a few times. The rearrangement links TRBV11-2 to TRBJ1-3, with 9 bases fitting TRBD1. The CDR3 is 16 amino acids. From germline, CDR1 is SGHAT and CDR2 FQNNGV. Trimming removed 1 base from V and 4 bases from J; junction bases left unmatched: 5. The CDR3 region has the DNA TGTGCCAGCAGCTTAGCTCGGGACAGGGCGGGAAACACCATATATTTT. Translating it yields CASSLARDRAGNTIYF.

The chain uses TRBV11-3 and TRBJ2-5, with 9 bases identical to TRBD1. CDR1 and CDR2 from the germline V gene are SGHNT and YENEEA. This CDR3 contains 14 residues. After removal of 3 bases from V and 1 base from J, the junction contained 0 bases not matched to a gene. This CDR3 reads CASSLTGGQETQYF. The CDR3 region has the DNA TGTGCCAGCAGCTTGACAGGGGGCCAAGAGACCCAGTACTTC.

This chain joins TRBV5-1 and TRBJ2-7; 7 positions match TRBD1. The V and J ends lost 4 bases and 1 base, in that order; junction bases with no gene match: 5. Germline CDR1 is SGHRS and CDR2 is YFSETQ. This CDR3 region has 14 residues. The CDR3 loop reads CASSPMTGSYEQYF. The DNA for the CDR3 is TGCGCCAGCAGCCCCATGACAGGGTCCTACGAGCAGTACTTC.

This chain connects TRBV2 to TRBJ2-4, with a possible D match to TRBD1 (5 bases). The CDR3 loop spans 14 amino acids. The germline V gene encodes CDR1 SNHLY and CDR2 FYNNEI. Deletions cut 2 bases from V and 2 bases from J, with 7 bases between. For the CDR3, the DNA is TGTGCCAGCAGTGAACAGGGCTCCAAAAACATTCAGTACTTC. Its protein is CASSEQGSKNIQYF.

J is TRBJ2-4 and V is TRBV30; possibly TRBD2 for D (6 bases). Per germline, CDR1 GTSNPN and CDR2 SVGIG (reference sequence). This CDR3 comprises 15 residues. Deletions cut 0 bases from V and 2 bases from J, with 11 bases between. The CDR3 bases are TGTGCCTGGAGTGTCGGAGGGCTCACCAAAAACATTCAGTACTTC. Translating it yields CAWSVGGLTKNIQYF.

The V gene is TRBV30, the J gene TRBJ2-1; no clear D. This CDR3 has 14 amino acids. Germline loops: CDR1 GTSNPN, CDR2 SVGIG (reference sequence). V lost 2 bases, J lost 0 bases, and 8 bases lay in between. CDR3 nucleotides: TGTGCCTGGAGTCCCGCGGACTCCTACAATGAGCAGTTCTTC. It codes for CAWSPADSYNEQFF. The whole variable domain, remainder taken from reference TRBV30 and TRBJ2-1, is SQTIHQWPATLVQPVGSPLSLECTVEGTSNPNLYWYRQAAGRGLQLLFYSVGIGQISSEVPQNLSASRPQDRQFILSSKKLLLSDSGFYLCAWSPADSYNEQFFGPGTRLTVL.